This T cell receptor (beta chain) was found in a study of tumor-infiltrating lymphocytes in primary liver carcinoma. Study-level background: Surgery removed the patients' primary liver carcinoma. These patients were men and women whose ages were 30 to 69 years. Each sample had roughly 3.5 to 8 million productive TCRbeta reads regardless of tissue type.

Germline DNA was also extracted, with blood RNA taken from unsorted whole blood. On this clonotype: A much larger clonotype is one base distant, so this may be a read error.

A primer in the constant region served to generate TCR beta cDNA from about 470 ng of total RNA. Three nested multiplex PCR rounds of slightly modified ARM-PCR generated TCR beta libraries. With TRBV1-TRBV30 forward primers and a C-beta reverse primer, the first two PCR rounds were run for approximately 9 cycles each. A single record per CDR3 protein comes from TCRdb applying MiXCR to the multiplex PCR reads. The sample holds about 180,000 distinct CDR3 sequences; approximately 60% are singletons and the top ten take 65% to 80%. The CDR3 runs 17 residues. CDR1 is MGHRA, CDR2 YSYEKL, per germline. The V and J genes are TRBV4-1 and TRBJ2-7, with 14 bases identical to TRBD2. This sequence was found in a middle-aged man with primary liver carcinoma and hepatitis B virus infection. The sequenced sample consisted of peripheral blood. This chain's CDR3 is CASSQTGLAGDRNEQCF. The CDR3 DNA reads as TGCGCCAGCAGCCAAACGGGACTAGCGGGAGATCGGAACGAGCAGTGCTTC.